This TCR beta chain was captured by sequencing in a study of intratumoral heterogeneity in liver cancer. With respect to the entire study: In the full roughly 15-patient cohort, the median age was around 60 years and the majority of patients were male. RNA-seq, DNA sequencing, TCR-seq and SNP array data from multiple regions of hepatocellular carcinoma specimens were combined in the study to investigate intratumor heterogeneity. Of the 70 or so multiregional samples collected from approximately 15 HCC patients in the overall cohort, roughly 52 were tumoral regions and roughly 20 were adjacent nontumoral regions. Study-wide conclusions, independent of this receptor: Limitations acknowledged by the authors included a relatively low number of patients and under-sampled representation of tumor-infiltrating lymphocytes.

Early-stage hepatocellular carcinoma was present in all patients, and no therapy was administered to any patient before surgical resection. Sampled areas lacked macroscopic evidence of necrosis or hemorrhage. Multiple regions from a couple of patients were subjected to TCR sequencing (ImmunoSeq). Frozen tissue samples from resection were taken at least 1 cm away from one another. Samples with the label N were taken from nontumoral liver tissue next to the tumor. The DNeasy blood and tissue kit was used to extract genomic DNA from bulk tissue. Using the immunoSEQ assay, the TCR beta chain CDR3 regions were sequenced from genomic DNA. Rearranged VDJ segments were amplified with primers annealing to V and J segments. The authors processed their data as follows. Clonality and richness metrics were computed with the ImmunoSeq Analyzer software. Clones with differential abundance between regions were identified with Fisher's exact test combined with a beta-binomial method for additional stringency. This immuneACCESS table, as held by TCRdb, lists in-frame sequences with V and J called but not all clones. Of the missing ones, under half trace to an unresolved V gene in checked studies; the others have no known cause. The D gene and trimming were derived from the DNA, and the V and J assignments and clone size from that table. This sample is represented by thousands of clones; around 68% of them were singletons. The ten largest clones add up to around a fifth of the sample.

By how much of the sample it makes up, this clone is large (0.1 to 1%). The target of this receptor is not known. No base quality values were provided; no much bigger clone lies one nucleotide off. At the junction V is shortened by 8 bases and J by 16 bases; bases outside the gene matches: 4. For CDR1 and CDR2, the germline V gene lists SGHTA and FQGTGA. The CDR3 spans 9 residues, from the cysteine through the phenylalanine. The read is trimmed to its CDR3 DNA, 27 bases read in frame from base 1. The sequence links TRBV7-3 to TRBJ2-1, with TRBD1 matching 8 junction bases. The TCR was taken from a man in his 70s with hepatocellular carcinoma. The sequenced sample was tumor-adjacent normal tissue, obtained before any cancer treatment. Here the CDR3 is given as CASGQGRFF. Read as DNA, the sequence is TGTGCCAGCGGACAGGGACGATTCTTC.